This TCR beta chain was obtained from a study of T cell repertoires in cytomegalovirus infection. Study-wide context: Both recently identified HLA-C-restricted and well-studied HLA-B-restricted CMV epitopes were used in the study. Matching HLA type and CMV infection were both indicated by public TCR beta signatures. Study-level findings and limits: The study found HLA-C-restricted CMV-specific TCR beta clonotypes dominating the ex vivo response.

Per germline, CDR1 SEHNR and CDR2 FQNEAQ (reference sequence). The CDR3 is 15 amino acids. TCRdb ran MiXCR on the reads and lists one entry per CDR3 protein. Of about 830,000 distinct CDR3 sequences in the sample, approximately 30% are singletons; the top ten hold around 12%. This clonotype was counted once. Its antigen remains unknown. Sequence at one end of the junction differs from germline and may be a read error. V usage is TRBV7-9 and J usage is TRBJ2-1; 7 bases are shared with TRBD1. This specimen was cultured CD8+ T cells from PBMCs, taken from culture after CMV antigen stimulation. The clonotype comes from a human donor in good health (CMV status not recorded). Some clones in this sample may be carry-over from other donors' samples. The CDR3 loop is CASSVPGQTYNGQFF. In DNA form, the CDR3 reads TGTGCCAGCAGCGTACCGGGACAGACCTACAATGGGCAGTTCTTC.